Below are 21 T cell receptor beta chains sequenced from a single sample in a study of STAT5B mutations in CD4+ large granular lymphocyte leukemia. This table comes from immunoSEQ multiplex PCR, and its TCRdb copy is limited to in-frame clones, with some not included. The sample lists some 40,000 clones, 65% to 90% occurring once. Input material: CD4+ T cells from blood buffy coats. Every receptor here comes from a human donor in good health.

This clone was seen a single time. V and J are TRBV29-1 and TRBJ2-7, with TRBD1 as a possible D gene (5 bases). Germline CDR1 and CDR2: SQVTM and ANQGSEA. CDR3 length equals 13 residues. V was pared by 1 base and J by 7 bases, with 14 bases between. The CDR3 nucleotides are TGCAGCGTTGAAGTCGGTACAGGCCAAGAGCAGTACTTC. Translation: CSVEVGTGQEQYF.

The rearrangement uses TRBV19 and TRBJ2-5; TRBD1 matches 9 bases. Germline V CDR1 and CDR2: LNHDA, SQIVND (reference sequence). This CDR3 comprises 15 residues. The ends lost 4 bases at V and 4 bases at J; junction bases unmatched: 7. The DNA of the CDR3 is TGTGCCAGTAGTAGGGGACAGGGCGCCGGAGAGACCCAGTACTTC. This sequence encodes CASSRGQGAGETQYF.

V usage is TRBV10-3 and J usage is TRBJ2-1, with D uncertain. Trimming removed 1 base at V and 8 bases at J, with 3 bases between. This CDR3 is built from 11 residues. Germline CDR1 reads ENHRY; CDR2 reads SYGVKD. The CDR3 reads CAISELDEQFF. CDR3 sequence (DNA): TGTGCCATCAGTGAGTTGGATGAGCAGTTCTTC.

The chain joins TRBV5-1 to TRBJ1-1, with unresolved D. This CDR3 is 12 amino acids long. Germline CDR1 SGHRS, CDR2 YFSETQ. Trimming cost V 5 bases and J 0 bases, with 5 bases left between them. The CDR3 sequence: CASRYLNTEAFF. CDR3 DNA sequence: TGCGCCAGCAGGTATCTGAACACTGAAGCTTTCTTT.

The rearrangement uses TRBV29-1 and TRBJ1-2; 10 positions agree with TRBD1. The V gene's germline CDR1 is SQVTM and CDR2 ANQGSEA. V shed 0 bases, J shed 7 bases, and the junction held 2 bases outside the gene matches. The CDR3 sequence is 13 residues long. The CDR3 loop is CSVEEGQGIGYTF. In DNA form, the CDR3 reads TGCAGCGTTGAAGAGGGACAGGGGATTGGCTACACCTTC.

This rearrangement joins TRBV7-6 to TRBJ2-3; TRBD2 might be the D (5 bases). Between the trimmed V and J ends, which lost 0 bases and 4 bases, there was a span of 11 bases. This CDR3 is built from 15 residues. CDR1 and CDR2 (germline): SGHVS, FNYEAQ. This CDR3 is CASSLAGSFSDTQYF. The CDR3, as DNA: TGTGCCAGCAGCTTAGCTGGGAGCTTCTCAGATACGCAGTATTTT.

The V gene is TRBV6-6, the J gene TRBJ2-3; 7 nucleotides agree with TRBD2. Germline CDR1 and CDR2: MNHNY and SVGAGI (reference sequence). V trimming: 6 bases; J trimming: 4 bases; junction bases outside the gene matches: 10. This CDR3 is 15 amino acids long. As DNA, the CDR3 is TGTGCCAGCAGCCCCACTAGCGAACGTGCAGATACGCAGTATTTT. Protein product: CASSPTSERADTQYF.

This clone was recorded only once. The CDR3 is CASSKRTGTPGSPLHF. CDR3 DNA sequence: TGTGCCAGCAGTAAAAGAACAGGGACCCCTGGGTCACCCCTCCACTTT. This chain joins TRBV27 and TRBJ1-6; perhaps TRBD1 as D (6 bases). Per the germline V gene, CDR1 is MNHEY and CDR2 is SMNVEV (reference sequence). Deletions cut 5 bases from V and 10 bases from J, with 21 bases between. The CDR3 totals 16 residues.

The V and J genes are TRBV10-3 and TRBJ2-7; D may be TRBD2 (6 bases). Trimming pared 4 bases from V and 2 bases from J, leaving 15 bases between. Germline V CDR1 and CDR2: ENHRY, SYGVKD. The CDR3 has 15 residues. CDR3: CAISGRGGSPYEQYF. In DNA, the CDR3 is TGTGCCATCAGTGGCCGTGGGGGGTCCCCCTACGAGCAGTACTTC.

J is TRBJ2-2 and V is TRBV7-3; a weak D match, TRBD2 (6 bases). Between the trimmed V and J ends, which lost 3 bases and 3 bases, there was a span of 11 bases. The germline gives CDR1 SGHTA, CDR2 FQGTGA. The CDR3 consists of 15 residues. Here the CDR3 DNA reads TGTGCCAGCAGCTTTGGGGAGCGGGACACCGGGGAGCTGTTTTTT. This encodes CASSFGERDTGELFF.

J is TRBJ1-6 and V is TRBV6-5; D call uncertain. V dropped 3 bases and J dropped 8 bases, with 5 bases sitting between them. The CDR3 extends over 12 amino acids. Germline assignment: CDR1 MNHEY and CDR2 SVGAGI. The CDR3, as DNA: TGTGCCAGCAGTTATAGAGATTCACCCCTCCACTTT. This translates into CASSYRDSPLHF.

The chain carries TRBV11-2 and TRBJ2-7; D not certain. This CDR3 contains 13 residues. Trimming took off 6 bases at V and 1 base at J, with 10 bases between the two ends. Germline lookup yields CDR1 SGHAT and CDR2 FQNNGV. The CDR3: CASRNAWSYEQYF. In DNA form, the CDR3 reads TGTGCCAGCAGAAACGCATGGTCCTACGAGCAGTACTTC.

The chain carries TRBV10-3 and TRBJ1-1; no reliable D call. The germline gives CDR1 ENHRY, CDR2 SYGVKD. V lost 2 bases and J 0 bases, leaving 13 bases between the germline ends. The CDR3 is 16 residues long. The CDR3 bases are TGTGCCATCAGTGAGGCAAGCCCCTCCATGAACACTGAAGCTTTCTTT. Translating gives CAISEASPSMNTEAFF.

The chain couples TRBV6-5 to TRBJ2-5; TRBD1 might be the D (5 bases). The CDR3 contains 13 residues. V dropped 4 bases and J dropped 3 bases, with 9 bases sitting between them. Germline V gene data show CDR1 as MNHEY and CDR2 as SVGAGI. The CDR3 DNA reads TGTGCCAGCAGTTCTACAGGAGAAGAGACCCAGTACTTC. It is translated as CASSSTGEETQYF.

This clone appeared once. The chain combines TRBV30 with TRBJ1-4; the D is unclear. Trimming removed 3 bases at V and 8 bases at J, with 10 bases between. Looked up from germline, CDR1 is GTSNPN and CDR2 is SVGIG (reference sequence). This CDR3 comprises 12 residues. The CDR3 reads CAWSAATEKLFF. The DNA of the CDR3 is TGTGCCTGGAGCGCAGCGACGGAAAAACTGTTTTTT.

The chain is built from TRBV4-2 and TRBJ2-3, with D possibly matching TRBD1 (5 bases). This CDR3 has 15 residues. Per the germline V gene, CDR1 is LGHNA and CDR2 is YNFKEQ. Trimming took off 3 bases at V and 0 bases at J, with 10 bases between the two ends. The CDR3 bases are TGTGCCAGCAGCCAGACAGAAATTAGCACAGATACGCAGTATTTT. Translating gives CASSQTEISTDTQYF.

The chain is built from TRBV6-6 and TRBJ1-2; D might be TRBD1 (5 bases). Germline V CDR1 and CDR2: MNHNY, SVGAGI (reference sequence). The CDR3 covers 14 residues. With 4 bases removed from V and 8 bases from J, the gap between germline ends came to 17 bases. The DNA of the CDR3 is TGTGCCAGCAGTTCCGGGCAGGGCGAGATGGGCTACACCTTC. Its protein is CASSSGQGEMGYTF.

In its sample, this clone was seen once. V usage is TRBV7-3 and J usage is TRBJ1-1; no reliable D call. Germline lookup yields CDR1 SGHTA and CDR2 FQGTGA. Trimming cost V 2 bases and J 6 bases, with 10 bases left between them. This CDR3 contains 13 residues. CDR3 region: CASSLQWEAEAFF. The CDR3 DNA sequence: TGTGCCAGCAGCTTACAATGGGAAGCTGAAGCTTTCTTT. Full variable domain (outside the CDR3, taken from reference TRBV7-3 and TRBJ1-1): GAGVSQTPSNKVTEKGKYVELRCDPISGHTALYWYRQSLGQGPEFLIYFQGTGAADDSGLPNDRFFAVRPEGSVSTLKIQRTERGDSAVYLCASSLQWEAEAFFGQGTRLTVV.

This clone showed up just once. The chain has TRBV5-1 and TRBJ2-2; 13 bases match TRBD2. Trimming took 5 bases from V and 2 from J; bases not matched to a gene: 12. Germline loops: CDR1 SGHRS, CDR2 YFSETQ. The CDR3 is made up of 19 amino acids. Here the CDR3 reads CASSRSGLAGAGNTGELFF. The CDR3 DNA follows: TGCGCCAGCAGTCGATCCGGACTAGCGGGGGCCGGAAACACCGGGGAGCTGTTTTTT.

The chain recombines TRBV10-1 with TRBJ2-3; 7 nucleotides match TRBD2. With 6 bases clipped from V and 3 bases from J, the junction kept 12 bases outside the gene matches. The CDR3 length is 16 residues. Germline V gene data show CDR1 as WNHNN and CDR2 as SYGVQD (reference sequence). As DNA, the CDR3 is TGCGCCAGCAGCCGAGATGCGGGACTACCGACAGATACGCAGTATTTT. Protein sequence: CASSRDAGLPTDTQYF.

This clone was picked up a small number of times. V is TRBV5-1 and J is TRBJ2-7, with TRBD1 matching 10 bases. The germline gives CDR1 SGHRS, CDR2 YFSETQ. The V and J ends lost 5 bases and 5 bases, in that order; junction bases with no gene match: 7. The length of the CDR3 is 14 residues. In nucleotides, the CDR3 is TGCGCCAGCAGACTCCAAGGACAGGGGGACGAGCAGTACTTC. The encoded protein is CASRLQGQGDEQYF. Drawing the rest from reference TRBV5-1 and TRBJ2-7, the complete variable domain is KAGVTQTPRYLIKTRGQQVTLSCSPISGHRSVSWYQQTPGQGLQFLFEYFSETQRNKGNFPGRFSGRQFSNSRSEMNVSTLELGDSALYLCASRLQGQGDEQYFGPGTRLTVT.